This T cell receptor (beta chain) was captured by sequencing in a study of cytotoxic CD8 clonotypes in ibrutinib-treated CLL. Study summary: Of the patients, about 12 were relapsed/refractory, some 15 treatment-naive and 17 to 18 IGHV unmutated.

Study-level findings and limits: Shared public clonotypes were rare, and on treatment they either got smaller or stayed the same. Higher clonality was seen at ibrutinib response and a return toward baseline at progression.

Profiling relied on immunoSEQ multiplex PCR, and the TCRdb table lists in-frame clones only, not all of them. The sample has about 68,000 clones; over 75% are singletons. This CDR3 is built from 13 residues. Trimming stripped 4 bases from V and 5 bases from J, with 11 bases between. CDR1 SNHLY and CDR2 FYNNEI come from the germline V gene. This clone was seen a few times. Its cognate antigen is unknown. The receptor comes from a human donor with chronic lymphocytic leukemia. The sample consisted of PBMCs, taken after 12 months of ibrutinib treatment. The rearrangement joins TRBV2 to TRBJ1-2, with D perhaps matching TRBD1 (5 bases). For the CDR3, the DNA is TGTGCCAGCAGTGGTGCAGACAGATATGGCTACACCTTC. Its protein product is CASSGADRYGYTF.